This is a list of T cell receptor beta chains from one sample in a study of T cell responses to AZD1222 COVID-19 vaccine. Some clones are missing from TCRdb's copy, which holds only in-frame ones; the method was immunoSEQ multiplex PCR. The profile shows roughly 100,000 clones, roughly 92% of them singletons. The specimen was peripheral blood, collected on day 0 of AZD1222 vaccination. Receptors originate from an adult in good health. Each CDR3 is given with its conserved first and last residue. Each record gives: clone size, D gene, J gene, V gene, CDR3 DNA, CDR3 protein. The D gene is left open where the match is weak. Clone size, where shown, is once, few, many, or a class for clones that have expanded.

>.|TRBD2|TRBJ2-7|TRBV7-9
TGTGCCAGCAGCCCCTCATCAGCGGGGCCAGGGGAGCAGTACTTC
CASSPSSAGPGEQYF
>.|.|TRBJ2-7|TRBV5-6
TGTGCCAGCAGCCTGGTGGGCTACGAGCAGTACTTC
CASSLVGYEQYF
>once|.|TRBJ1-2|TRBV6-4
TGTGCCAGCTACCAGACTCCACCGAACTATGGCTACACCTTC
CASYQTPPNYGYTF
>.|.|TRBJ1-5|TRBV10-3
TGTGCCATCAGCCAGGAATCGGGCAATCAGCCCCAGCATTTT
CAISQESGNQPQHF
>.|.|TRBJ1-2|TRBV30
TGTGCCTGGGAGAAATGGCAGGGTCACGGCTACACCTTC
CAWEKWQGHGYTF
>.|.|TRBJ2-5|TRBV5-1
TGCGCCAGCAGCTTGGGGAGAGGGAGGGAGACCCAGTACTTC
CASSLGRGRETQYF
>.|.|TRBJ2-7|TRBV2
TGTGCCAGCAGTGAAAACTCCGGGGGCTACGAGCAGTACTTC
CASSENSGGYEQYF
>.|.|TRBJ2-1|TRBV7-9
TGTGCCAGCAGCTTAGCTTATCTAGGGGGAGGGTTTTACAATGAGCAGTTCTTC
CASSLAYLGGGFYNEQFF
>once|.|TRBJ1-3|TRBV5-4
TGTGCCAGCAGCTTGGACAGTTCTGGAAACACCATATATTTT
CASSLDSSGNTIYF
>.|TRBD1|TRBJ1-1|TRBV6-6
TGTGCCAGCAGTCCGACAGGGGGAAACACTGAAGCTTTCTTT
CASSPTGGNTEAFF
>.|.|TRBJ1-2|TRBV7-2
TGTGCCAGCAGCTTAGAACCCGGCGGGTCGGGCTATGGCTACACCTTC
CASSLEPGGSGYGYTF
>once|TRBD1|TRBJ1-1|TRBV9
TGTGCCAGCGGGACAGGGGACACTGAAGCTTTCTTT
CASGTGDTEAFF
>.|TRBD1|TRBJ2-1|TRBV12-3/TRBV12-4
TGTGCCAGCAGTCAGGGGGCAGGGGAGCAGTTCTTC
CASSQGAGEQFF
>.|.|TRBJ1-3|TRBV7-2
TGTGCCAGCAGCTTGGGCGGGGTTTCCTCTGGAAACACCATATATTTT
CASSLGGVSSGNTIYF
>.|.|TRBJ2-5|TRBV6-5
TGTGCCAGCACATCGCCGGGGATCCAAGAGACCCAGTACTTC
CASTSPGIQETQYF
>.|TRBD2|TRBJ2-3|TRBV9
TGTGCCAGCAGCGTTGGACTAGCGGGGACAGATACGCAGTATTTT
CASSVGLAGTDTQYF
>.|.|TRBJ2-7|TRBV7-6
TGTGCCAGCAGCTCCGGACGATCTGGTGTATACGAGCAGTACTTC
CASSSGRSGVYEQYF
>once|.|TRBJ2-3|TRBV11-3
TGTGCCAGCAGCTTAACGCGGTCCAGCACAGATACGCAGTATTTT
CASSLTRSSTDTQYF
>.|.|TRBJ2-1|TRBV6-5
TGTGCCATAGCGTCCGGGAGTGCTAGTGAGCAGTTCTTC
CAIASGSASEQFF
>few|TRBD2|TRBJ2-2|TRBV2
TGTGCCAGCTTGGGACTAGCGGCCGACACCGGGGAGCTGTTTTTT
CASLGLAADTGELFF
>.|.|TRBJ2-7|TRBV19
TGTGCCAGTAAAGCCTACGAGCAGTACTTC
CASKAYEQYF
>.|.|TRBJ2-1|TRBV4-1
TGCGCCAGCAGCACCCACAATGAGCAGTTCTTC
CASSTHNEQFF
>.|TRBD2|TRBJ2-2|TRBV3-1/TRBV3-2
TGTGCCAGCAGTCAGGGACTAGCGGAAACGAACACCGGGGAGCTGTTTTTT
CASSQGLAETNTGELFF
>.|.|TRBJ2-7|TRBV5-1
TGCGCCAGCAGCTTGGAAGGCAGCTACGAGCAGTACTTC
CASSLEGSYEQYF
>.|.|TRBJ1-4|TRBV29-1
TGCAGCGTTGTAAGAGAGGACACTAATGAAAAACTGTTTTTT
CSVVREDTNEKLFF
>.|.|TRBJ2-1|TRBV3-1/TRBV3-2
TGTGCCAGCAGCCAAGATGTCCACAATGAGCAGTTCTTC
CASSQDVHNEQFF
>.|.|TRBJ1-6|TRBV5-1
TGCGCCAGCAGCTTGGCCTTCACAAACAATTCACCCCTCCACTTT
CASSLAFTNNSPLHF
>.|TRBD2|TRBJ2-3|TRBV28
TGTGCCAGCAGTTCCCGGACTAGCGGGAGGACAGATACGCAGTATTTT
CASSSRTSGRTDTQYF
>.|.|TRBJ2-7|TRBV3-1/TRBV3-2
TGTGCCAGCAGCCCCTATGCCGTGTCAAGGGGGTACGAGCAGTACTTC
CASSPYAVSRGYEQYF
>once|.|TRBJ1-5|TRBV19
TGTGCCAGTAGCCCCGCGGTTTGGGATCAGCCCCAGCATTTT
CASSPAVWDQPQHF
>.|TRBD2|TRBJ2-5|TRBV9
TGTGCCAGCAGCCTCTATACAGGACTAGCGGGAGAAGAGACCCAGTACTTC
CASSLYTGLAGEETQYF
>once|.|TRBJ2-5|TRBV9
TGTGCCAGCAGCCCAAGTGGCGGAGGGGAGACCCAGTACTTC
CASSPSGGGETQYF
>.|TRBD1|TRBJ2-7|TRBV5-1
TGCGCCAGCAGCTTGGGGGTCCCGGGACAGGGATCCTACGAGCAGTACTTC
CASSLGVPGQGSYEQYF
>.|TRBD2|TRBJ2-7|TRBV14
TGTGCCAGCAGCCAGGGACTAGCGGGCTACGAGCAGTACTTC
CASSQGLAGYEQYF
>.|.|TRBJ1-4|TRBV15
TGTGCCACCAGCCGGCCGGCAGCAACTAATGAAAAACTGTTTTTT
CATSRPAATNEKLFF
>.|.|TRBJ1-5|TRBV10-2
TGCGCCAGCGGCCGGGACAACAATCAGCCCCAGCATTTT
CASGRDNNQPQHF
>.|.|TRBJ2-3|TRBV18
TGTGCCACCCAAGAGAATTTAAGCACAGATACGCAGTATTTT
CATQENLSTDTQYF
>.|TRBD1|TRBJ2-1|TRBV6-6
TGTGCCAGCACTAGAGACAGGGCACAAGTCGGTGAGCAGTTCTTC
CASTRDRAQVGEQFF
>.|TRBD1|TRBJ1-1|TRBV29-1
TGCAGCGTGGGACAGATGAACACTGAAGCTTTCTTT
CSVGQMNTEAFF
>.|.|TRBJ2-3|TRBV7-9
TGTGCCAGCAGCTCCAACGACAGCCCTGATACGCAGTATTTT
CASSSNDSPDTQYF
>.|.|TRBJ1-1|TRBV2
TGTGCCAGCAGTGATCCAGACACTGAAGCTTTCTTT
CASSDPDTEAFF